One sample yielded the 7 T cell receptor beta chains listed below, sequenced in a study of T cell changes during pregnancy in multiple sclerosis. The table came from immunoSEQ multiplex PCR; TCRdb's copy has only in-frame clones and leaves some out. The data hold more than 15,000 clones, with 85% to 90% observed a single time. Sequenced material: CD8+ T cells from peripheral blood mononuclear cells, taken in the third trimester of pregnancy. All receptors derive from a female donor in good health, enrolled as a control in a pregnancy study.

The chain has TRBV28 and TRBJ2-7, with 9 positions matching TRBD1. Germline V gene sequence: CDR1 MDHEN, CDR2 SYDVKM. With V trimmed by 4 bases and J by 5 bases, 9 bases remained unmatched. CDR3 length: 15 amino acids. The DNA of the CDR3 is TGTGCCAGCAGTTCCGACCGGGACAGGGCCCACGAGCAGTACTTC. It encodes CASSSDRDRAHEQYF.

The rearrangement joins TRBV9 to TRBJ1-6; no firm D call. Trimming cost V 0 bases and J 15 bases, with 13 bases left between them. Germline V gives CDR1 SGDLS, CDR2 YYNGEE. This CDR3 has 13 residues. CDR3 DNA: TGTGCCAGCAGCGTAGCTGGTACCAGTGTCCTCCACTTT. This codes for CASSVAGTSVLHF.

The chain joins TRBV29-1 to TRBJ2-3; D is undetermined. The germline CDR1 and CDR2 sequences are SQVTM and ANQGSEA. This CDR3 is built from 13 residues. The V and J ends lost 1 base and 4 bases respectively, with 9 bases between them. The CDR3 loop reads CSVEGGEPDTQYF. Written as DNA, the CDR3 is TGCAGCGTTGAAGGCGGTGAGCCAGATACGCAGTATTTT.

The chain is built from TRBV13 and TRBJ2-7; D uncertain. V was pared by 5 bases and J by 0 bases, with 5 bases between. Germline V gene data show CDR1 as PRHDT and CDR2 as FYEKMQ (reference sequence). The CDR3 is made up of 12 amino acids. For the CDR3, the DNA is TGTGCCAGCAGCCTGAGCTCCTACGAGCAGTACTTC. Residues: CASSLSSYEQYF.

This clone qualifies as medium-sized. The J gene is TRBJ1-1, the V gene TRBV7-2, with D tentatively TRBD1 (6 bases). From germline, CDR1 is SGHTA and CDR2 FQGNSA. CDR3 size: 16 residues. The V gene lost 5 bases and the J gene lost 3 bases, with 19 bases spanning the gap. The CDR3 DNA sequence: TGTGCCAGCAGCCGTAACGAGGGGGTGGGCGACACTGAAGCTTTCTTT. This sequence encodes CASSRNEGVGDTEAFF.

This chain connects TRBV27 to TRBJ2-1, with a tentative D call TRBD2 (6 bases). The CDR3 covers 13 residues. The V gene's germline CDR1 is MNHEY and CDR2 SMNVEV (reference sequence). Trimming removed 3 bases from V and 9 bases from J, with 12 bases in between. CDR3 sequence: CASSFVLASEQFF. CDR3 nucleotide sequence: TGTGCCAGCAGTTTTGTACTAGCCAGTGAGCAGTTCTTC.

The chain employs TRBV5-8 and TRBJ1-5; 12 nucleotides align to TRBD1. The CDR3 sequence is 16 residues long. The germline V gene has CDR1 SGHTS and CDR2 YDEGEE. V was clipped by 4 bases and J by 5 bases; unmatched bases: 7. The CDR3: CASSRIRDRGHQPQHF. For the CDR3, the DNA is TGTGCCAGCAGCCGAATACGGGACAGGGGGCATCAGCCCCAGCATTTT.